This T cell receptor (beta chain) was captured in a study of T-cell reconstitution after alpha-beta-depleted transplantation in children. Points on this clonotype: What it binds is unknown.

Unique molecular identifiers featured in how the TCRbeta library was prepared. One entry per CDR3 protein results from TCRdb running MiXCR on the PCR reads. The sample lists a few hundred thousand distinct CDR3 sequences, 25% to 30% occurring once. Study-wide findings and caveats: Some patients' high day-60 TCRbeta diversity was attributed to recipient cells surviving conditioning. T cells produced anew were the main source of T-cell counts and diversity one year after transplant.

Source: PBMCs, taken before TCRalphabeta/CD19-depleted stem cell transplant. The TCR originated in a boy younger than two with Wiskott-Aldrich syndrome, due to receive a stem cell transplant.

The CDR3, as DNA: TGCAGCGCTGGACGGAATACGCAGTATTTT. It translates to CSAGRNTQYF. The chain links TRBV29-1 to TRBJ2-3; no firm D call. The CDR3 length is 10 residues. Germline V gene data show CDR1 as SQVTM and CDR2 as ANQGSEA. V lost 7 bases and J lost 7, with 9 bases in between.